Shown below are 28 T cell receptor beta chains from a single sample sequenced in a study of T cell clonality in common variable immunodeficiency. Profiled with immunoSEQ multiplex PCR; TCRdb holds only in-frame clones, not every one. The specimen has about 30,000 clones, none found just once. The study, taken as a whole, reports: Reportedly, TCR beta sequences from common variable immunodeficiency showed fewer deletions and N-nucleotide insertions.

These receptors are not linked to any known antigen. Source material: peripheral blood mononuclear cells. All receptors derive from a human donor with common variable immunodeficiency.

Remarks on this clone: Read sequence stops 3 residues before the CDR3 end, and the germline J gene provides the missing end. The V and J genes are TRBV30 and TRBJ1-2; 9 bases are a match to TRBD1. V was clipped by 4 bases and J by 4 bases; unmatched bases: 10. The CDR3 contains 15 residues. CDR1 and CDR2 (germline): GTSNPN, SVGIG (reference sequence). The CDR3 here is CAWNQGQGLGYGYTF. CDR3 DNA (partial): TGTGCCTGGAATCAGGGACAGGGTCTGGGCTATGGC. Combining the CDR3 with reference TRBV30 and TRBJ1-2 gives the whole variable domain SQTIHQWPATLVQPVGSPLSLECTVEGTSNPNLYWYRQAAGRGLQLLFYSVGIGQISSEVPQNLSASRPQDRQFILSSKKLLLSDSGFYLCAWNQGQGLGYGYTFGSGTRLTVV.

This clone was counted many times. The read falls 3 residues short of the CDR3 end, and the missing part is taken from the germline J gene. This sequence joins TRBV5-1 and TRBJ1-4; 8 nucleotides match TRBD1. CDR1 and CDR2 from the germline V gene are SGHRS and YFSETQ. After removal of 4 bases from V and 8 bases from J, the junction contained 7 bases not matched to a gene. The CDR3 loop spans 14 amino acids. The CDR3 here is CASSPTGDREKLFF. The CDR3 bases that were read are TGCGCCAGCAGCCCGACAGGGGACCGGGAAAAA. Looking up the rest from reference TRBV5-1 and TRBJ1-4 gives the full variable domain: KAGVTQTPRYLIKTRGQQVTLSCSPISGHRSVSWYQQTPGQGLQFLFEYFSETQRNKGNFPGRFSGRQFSNSRSEMNVSTLELGDSALYLCASSPTGDREKLFFGSGTQLSVL.

To note about this clone: With the read ending 3 residues before the CDR3 end, the germline J gene is used to fill in that end. The V gene is TRBV19, the J gene TRBJ2-7; D remains ambiguous. Trimming pared 0 bases from V and 3 bases from J, leaving 9 bases between. The CDR3 totals 14 residues. Germline values: CDR1 LNHDA, CDR2 SQIVND (reference sequence). CDR3 bases read: TGTGCCAGTAGTATAGATTCCCCGTACTACGAG. Residues: CASSIDSPYYE. The CDR3 in its entirety is CASSIDSPYYEQYF.

In its sample, this clone was seen a few times. This CDR3 reads CASSGDRGLNYGYTF. The CDR3 bases that were read are TGTGCCAGCAGTGGTGACAGGGGGCTCAACTATGGC. This sequence joins TRBV6-1 and TRBJ1-2, with TRBD1 identical over 10 bases. The CDR3 end falls 3 residues outside the read, so it is completed with the germline J gene. The germline CDR1 and CDR2 sequences are MNHNS and SASEGT. V dropped 4 bases and J dropped 2; count of bases not matched to a gene: 4. The CDR3 is 15 amino acids.

In this sample, this clone turned up many times. The read ends 3 residues shy of where the CDR3 ends; the end is completed using the germline J gene. The gene calls are TRBV7-3 and TRBJ1-6, with TRBD1 as a possible D gene (5 bases). Trimming pared 3 bases from V and 1 base from J, leaving 7 bases between. Germline V CDR1 and CDR2: SGHTA, FQGTGA. The CDR3 runs 15 residues. The CDR3 bases that were read are TGTGCCAGCAGCTTGACAGTGTCCTATAATTCACCC. It encodes CASSLTVSYNSP. In full, the CDR3 is CASSLTVSYNSPLHF.

This clone occurred a few times. The read comes to an end 3 residues before the CDR3 does, leaving the germline J gene to fill in the end. This chain links TRBV18 with TRBJ2-3; 8 nucleotides line up with TRBD1. This CDR3 region has 16 residues. Germline assignment: CDR1 KGHSH and CDR2 LQKENI. After removal of 4 bases from V and 2 bases from J, the junction contained 8 bases not matched to a gene. The CDR3 is CASSLRQGPSTDTQYF. CDR3 DNA, as far as it was read: TGTGCCAGCTCACTCCGACAGGGGCCATCCACAGATACG.

This clone was seen repeatedly, ten times or more. The read finishes 3 residues shy of the CDR3 end, and the germline J gene is used to complete it. The V gene is TRBV7-2, the J gene TRBJ2-7, with D possibly being TRBD1 (5 bases). CDR1 and CDR2 from the germline V gene are SGHTA and FQGNSA. CDR3 length equals 13 residues. V lost 2 bases and J 2 bases, leaving 7 bases between the germline ends. The part of the CDR3 DNA that was read is TGTGCCAGCAGCTTAACAGGTCCCTACGAG. This sequence encodes CASSLTGPYE. The whole CDR3 is CASSLTGPYEQYF.

This clone has only a few counts. The read terminates 3 residues before the CDR3 end, so the remaining end is supplied by the germline J gene. The chain uses TRBV19 and TRBJ1-2, with D possibly TRBD1 on 5 matching bases. The V gene's germline CDR1 is LNHDA and CDR2 SQIVND (reference sequence). V was pared by 7 bases and J by 4 bases, with 16 bases between. CDR3 size: 14 residues. CDR3 amino acids: CASTPQQGSYGYTF. The DNA read from the CDR3 is TGTGCCAGTACCCCCCAGCAGGGAAGCTATGGC.

This clone has only a few counts. The read comes to an end 3 residues before the CDR3 does, leaving the germline J gene to fill in the end. This chain links TRBV7-2 with TRBJ1-1, with 7 bases aligning to TRBD1. CDR1 is SGHTA and CDR2 is FQGNSA in the germline V gene. V trimming: 7 bases; J trimming: 0 bases; junction bases outside the gene matches: 5. CDR3 length: 14 residues. CDR3 amino acids: CASTLGQLNTEAFF. The DNA read from the CDR3 is TGTGCCAGCACCTTGGGACAGCTGAACACTGAA.

As for this clone: The read ends 3 residues early relative to the CDR3; the germline J gene fills the gap. V is TRBV7-2 and J is TRBJ2-2, with 12 positions matching TRBD2. This CDR3 region has 18 residues. Germline V gene data show CDR1 as SGHTA and CDR2 as FQGNSA. The ends lost 0 bases at V and 6 bases at J; junction bases unmatched: 8. This chain's CDR3 is CASSLAFASGGASGELFF. The sequenced CDR3 bases are TGTGCCAGCAGCTTAGCGTTCGCTAGCGGGGGGGCCTCCGGGGAG.

The table lists this clone with a few counts. The CDR3 end lies 3 residues beyond the end of the read and is filled in from the germline J gene. The chain recombines TRBV20-1 with TRBJ2-7, with a tentative D call TRBD2 (6 bases). The CDR3 consists of 15 residues. The germline V gene encodes CDR1 DFQATT and CDR2 SNEGSKA (reference sequence). The ends were cut back, 1 base at V and 2 bases at J, with 15 bases in the middle. CDR3 sequence reads: CSARGSRGLTYEQYF. The sequenced CDR3 bases are TGCAGTGCTAGAGGCTCGCGGGGCTTGACCTACGAG.

In the case of this clone: Read sequence stops 3 residues before the CDR3 end, and the germline J gene provides the missing end. The rearrangement joins TRBV19 to TRBJ1-2; D is perhaps TRBD1 (6 bases). V gave up 7 bases and J gave up 4 bases, with 16 bases separating them. CDR3 size: 14 residues. Germline CDR1 is LNHDA and CDR2 is SQIVND (reference sequence). The CDR3 is CASIQGKESYGYTF. Incomplete CDR3 DNA: TGTGCCAGTATACAGGGAAAGGAGAGCTATGGC.

Turning to this clone: The read stops 3 residues short of the end of the CDR3; the missing end is completed from the germline J gene. The chain couples TRBV5-1 to TRBJ1-2, with TRBD1 identical over 8 bases. Germline lookup yields CDR1 SGHRS and CDR2 YFSETQ. V shed 4 bases, J shed 2 bases, and the junction held 10 bases outside the gene matches. The CDR3 has 16 residues. This chain's CDR3 is CASSPGSTGGNYGYTF. The sequenced CDR3 bases are TGCGCCAGCAGCCCAGGTTCAACAGGGGGGAACTATGGC. Based on the CDR3 plus reference TRBV5-1 and TRBJ1-2, the full variable domain is KAGVTQTPRYLIKTRGQQVTLSCSPISGHRSVSWYQQTPGQGLQFLFEYFSETQRNKGNFPGRFSGRQFSNSRSEMNVSTLELGDSALYLCASSPGSTGGNYGYTFGSGTRLTVV.

With regard to this clone: The CDR3 end lies 3 residues beyond the end of the read and is filled in from the germline J gene. The J gene is TRBJ2-7, the V gene TRBV7-9; TRBD2 is a possible D gene (5 bases). CDR1 is SEHNR and CDR2 is FQNEAQ in the germline V gene (reference sequence). This CDR3 is 14 amino acids long. V lost 2 bases and J lost 4, with 12 bases in between. Here the CDR3 reads CASSLSGGAYEQYF. The CDR3 bases that were read are TGTGCCAGCAGCTTAAGCGGAGGTGCTTACGAG. Filled out from reference TRBV7-9 and TRBJ2-7, the complete variable domain reads DTGVSQNPRHKITKRGQNVTFRCDPISEHNRLYWYRQTLGQGPEFLTYFQNEAQLEKSRLLSDRFSAERPKGSFSTLEIQRTEQGDSAMYLCASSLSGGAYEQYFGPGTRLTVT.

A few counts support this clone. The read is 3 residues too short to cover the CDR3 end, so that end is filled in from the germline J gene. The rearrangement links TRBV2 to TRBJ2-7; 10 nucleotides line up with TRBD1. V dropped 9 bases and J dropped 2; count of bases not matched to a gene: 4. CDR1 is SNHLY, CDR2 FYNNEI, per germline. The CDR3 loop spans 13 amino acids. CDR3 DNA, as far as it was read: TGTGCCAGACGGGACAGGGGAACCTACGAG. The encoded protein is CARRDRGTYE. The full CDR3 protein is CARRDRGTYEQYF. Looking up the rest from reference TRBV2 and TRBJ2-7 gives the full variable domain: EPEVTQTPSHQVTQMGQEVILRCVPISNHLYFYWYRQILGQKVEFLVSFYNNEISEKSEIFDDQFSVERPDGSNFTLKIRSTKLEDSAMYFCARRDRGTYEQYFGPGTRLTVT.

On this clone: The observed sequence ends 3 residues before the CDR3 terminus, with the missing tail filled in from the germline J gene. The rearrangement links TRBV7-6 to TRBJ1-1, with a tentative D call TRBD1 (5 bases). This CDR3 has 14 amino acids. V dropped 5 bases and J dropped 3 bases, with 13 bases sitting between them. The germline V gene has CDR1 SGHVS and CDR2 FNYEAQ. The chain's CDR3 is CASSPATVHTEAFF. The DNA read from the CDR3 is TGTGCCAGCAGCCCCGCGACAGTTCACACTGAA.

The sample holds many counts of this clone. The CDR3 is cut off 3 residues early in the read; its end comes from the germline J gene. This chain connects TRBV20-1 to TRBJ2-2; 10 nucleotides match TRBD2. The V segment lost 4 bases and the J segment 2 bases; nucleotides outside the gene matches: 1. Germline CDR1 DFQATT, CDR2 SNEGSKA (reference sequence). This CDR3 region has 14 residues. The CDR3 loop is CSAIAGGNTGELFF. CDR3 bases read: TGCAGTGCTATAGCGGGGGGCAACACCGGGGAG.

Regarding this clone: The sequenced fragment ends 3 residues before the CDR3 boundary, so the rest is inferred from the germline J gene. The gene calls are TRBV30 and TRBJ1-5; TRBD1 matches at 9 bases. The CDR3 contains 16 residues. J lost 3 bases, V lost 7 bases, and 13 bases had no gene match. Germline V gives CDR1 GTSNPN, CDR2 SVGIG (reference sequence). The CDR3 here is CAYRTTGGEDNQPQHF. Partial CDR3 DNA: TGTGCCTACCGGACTACAGGGGGCGAAGACAATCAGCCC.

This clone turned up a few times. Read data end 3 residues before the CDR3 end; the end is taken from the germline J gene. V is TRBV7-6 and J is TRBJ1-6; the D is unclear. The CDR3 extends over 16 amino acids. V dropped 5 bases and J dropped 6 bases, with 17 bases sitting between them. Per germline, CDR1 SGHVS and CDR2 FNYEAQ. The CDR3 protein is CASSPVASVRNSPLHF. The part of the CDR3 DNA that was read is TGTGCCAGCAGCCCCGTTGCGTCTGTCCGTAATTCACCC. The full variable domain, completed using reference TRBV7-6 and TRBJ1-6, is GAGVSQSPRYKVTKRGQDVALRCDPISGHVSLYWYRQALGQGPEFLTYFNYEAQQDKSGLPNDRFSAERPEGSISTLTIQRTEQRDSAMYRCASSPVASVRNSPLHFGNGTRLTVT.

The table lists this clone with a few counts. The sequence runs out 3 residues before the end of the CDR3; the remainder is reconstructed from the germline J gene. The chain couples TRBV5-1 to TRBJ1-1; a possible D gene is TRBD1 (6 bases). The germline CDR1 and CDR2 sequences are SGHRS and YFSETQ. The CDR3 consists of 15 residues. This chain's CDR3 is CASSLTTGQSVSAFF. The DNA read from the CDR3 is TGCGCCAGCAGCTTAACTACAGGACAGAGCGTATCA. The full variable domain, its missing parts supplied by reference TRBV5-1 and TRBJ1-1, is KAGVTQTPRYLIKTRGQQVTLSCSPISGHRSVSWYQQTPGQGLQFLFEYFSETQRNKGNFPGRFSGRQFSNSRSEMNVSTLELGDSALYLCASSLTTGQSVSAFFGQGTRLTVV.

This clone turned up a few times. The read ends 3 residues shy of where the CDR3 ends; the end is completed using the germline J gene. The chain uses TRBV6-2 or TRBV6-3 and TRBJ2-1, with a possible D match to TRBD2 (5 bases). The CDR3 has 16 amino acids. Trimming took 0 bases from V and 6 from J, leaving 15 bases between them. Germline CDR1 and CDR2: MNHEY and SVGEGT. The CDR3 sequence is CASSYSLLVSGNEQFF. The CDR3 DNA, read in part, is TGTGCCAGCAGTTACTCCCTACTAGTATCTGGCAATGAG.

This clone was seen a handful of times. The read falls 3 residues short of the CDR3 end, and the missing part is taken from the germline J gene. The V call is TRBV19, the J call TRBJ2-2; TRBD2 aligns across 9 bases. The CDR3 extends over 14 amino acids. Germline trimming cut 10 bases from V and 4 bases from J; bases unmatched to any gene: 7. Germline CDR1 and CDR2: LNHDA and SQIVND (reference sequence). This CDR3 reads CATGWRGGTGELFF. The part of the CDR3 DNA that was read is TGTGCCACTGGCTGGCGGGGGGGCACCGGGGAG.

As to this clone: The read ends 3 residues before the CDR3 terminus; that terminus is restored from the germline J gene. J is TRBJ2-1 and V is TRBV6-1; a weak D match, TRBD2 (6 bases). CDR1 and CDR2 from the germline V gene are MNHNS and SASEGT. Trimming shortened V by 0 bases and J by 4 bases, and 13 bases separated the two germline ends. The CDR3 totals 16 residues. The part of the CDR3 DNA that was read is TGTGCCAGCAGTGAAGCTCCCGGGGGTTATTACAATGAG. Translated: CASSEAPGGYYNE. The CDR3, in full, reads CASSEAPGGYYNEQFF.

This clone was counted only a few times. The read ends 3 residues early relative to the CDR3; the germline J gene fills the gap. The chain links TRBV29-1 to TRBJ2-1, with 14 bases lining up with TRBD2. CDR1 and CDR2 from the germline V gene are SQVTM and ANQGSEA. Trimming removed 7 bases from V and 8 bases from J; junction bases left unmatched: 13. The CDR3 has 16 residues. CDR3 DNA (partial): TGCAGCGAAGCCCCGACTAGCGGGGGGGCCAGGGATGAG. Its protein product is CSEAPTSGGARDE. The full CDR3 is CSEAPTSGGARDEQFF.

This clone was recorded a few times. From the germline J gene comes the end of the CDR3, since the read stops 3 residues before it. This rearrangement joins TRBV30 to TRBJ1-6; 7 bases match TRBD1. The CDR3 spans 15 residues. Germline CDR1 and CDR2: GTSNPN and SVGIG (reference sequence). Trimming removed 5 bases from V and 6 bases from J; junction bases left unmatched: 10. CDR3 bases read: TGTGCCTGGTGGTTTCCGGGACAGCCTAATTCACCC. Its protein is CAWWFPGQPNSP. The whole CDR3 protein is CAWWFPGQPNSPLHF.

This clone was seen at least ten times. The observed sequence ends 3 residues before the CDR3 terminus, with the missing tail filled in from the germline J gene. The rearrangement links TRBV20-1 to TRBJ2-7; 7 bases align to TRBD1. Germline V CDR1 and CDR2: DFQATT, SNEGSKA (reference sequence). The CDR3 spans 14 residues. J lost 2 bases, V lost 6 bases, and 10 bases had no gene match. CDR3 bases read: TGCAGTGCCCTTAGGGGGACAGCACCCTACGAG. This gives the protein CSALRGTAPYE. In full, the CDR3 is CSALRGTAPYEQYF.

This clone turned up a few times. The CDR3 here is CASSDHGQGYGYTF. The sequenced CDR3 bases are TGTGCCAGCAGTGACCACGGACAGGGCTATGGC. J is TRBJ1-2 and V is TRBV6-1; 8 positions match TRBD1. The CDR3 end falls 3 residues outside the read, so it is completed with the germline J gene. In germline, CDR1 is MNHNS, CDR2 SASEGT. Unmatched junction bases numbered 4, after V lost 3 bases and J lost 4 bases. This CDR3 is built from 14 residues.

This clone was observed many times. Read data end 3 residues before the CDR3 end; the end is taken from the germline J gene. The J gene is TRBJ2-1, the V gene TRBV12-3 or TRBV12-4; 8 bases agree with TRBD2. Trimming took 2 bases from V and 0 from J; bases not matched to a gene: 0. The CDR3 totals 15 residues. The sequenced part of the CDR3 DNA is TGTGCCAGCAGTTTAACTAGCGGCTCCTACAATGAG. Protein product: CASSLTSGSYNE. The entire CDR3 protein reads CASSLTSGSYNEQFF.